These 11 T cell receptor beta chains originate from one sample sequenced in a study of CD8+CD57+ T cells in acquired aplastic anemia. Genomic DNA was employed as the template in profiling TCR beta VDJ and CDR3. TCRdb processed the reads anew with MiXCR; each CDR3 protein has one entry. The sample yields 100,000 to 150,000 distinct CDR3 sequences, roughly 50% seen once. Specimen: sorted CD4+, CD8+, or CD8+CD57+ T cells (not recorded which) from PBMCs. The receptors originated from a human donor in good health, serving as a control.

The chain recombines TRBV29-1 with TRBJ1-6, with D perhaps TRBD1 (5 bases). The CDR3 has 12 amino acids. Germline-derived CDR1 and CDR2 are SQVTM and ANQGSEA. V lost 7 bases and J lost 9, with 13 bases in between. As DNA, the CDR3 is TGCAGCGCTGGGACGGGAGGTTCACCCCTCCACTTT. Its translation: CSAGTGGSPLHF.

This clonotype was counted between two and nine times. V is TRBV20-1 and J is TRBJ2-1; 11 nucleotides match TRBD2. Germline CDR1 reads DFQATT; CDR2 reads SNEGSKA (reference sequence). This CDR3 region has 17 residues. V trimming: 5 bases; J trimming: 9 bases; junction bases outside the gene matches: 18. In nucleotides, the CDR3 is TGCAGTGCTGGCCGATCTAGCGGGGGGCCGCTGGGATCTGAGCAGTTCTTC. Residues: CSAGRSSGGPLGSEQFF.

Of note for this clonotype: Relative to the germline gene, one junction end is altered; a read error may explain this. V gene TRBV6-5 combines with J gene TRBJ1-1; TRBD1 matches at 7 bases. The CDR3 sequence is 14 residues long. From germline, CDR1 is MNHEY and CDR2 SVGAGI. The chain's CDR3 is CASSSPRGDTGAFF. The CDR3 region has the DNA TGTGCCAGCAGTTCGCCCAGGGGGGACACTGGAGCTTTCTTT.

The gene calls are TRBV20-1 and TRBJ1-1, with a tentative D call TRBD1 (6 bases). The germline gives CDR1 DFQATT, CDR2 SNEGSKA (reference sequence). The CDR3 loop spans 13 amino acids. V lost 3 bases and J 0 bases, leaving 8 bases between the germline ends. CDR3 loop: CSASRGVNTEAFF. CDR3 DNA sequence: TGCAGTGCTAGTAGGGGGGTGAACACTGAAGCTTTCTTT.

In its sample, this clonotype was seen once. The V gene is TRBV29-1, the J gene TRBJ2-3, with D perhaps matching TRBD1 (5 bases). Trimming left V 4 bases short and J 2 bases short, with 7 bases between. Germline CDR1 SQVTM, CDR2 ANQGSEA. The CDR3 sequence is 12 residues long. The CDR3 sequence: CSVGQNTDTQYF. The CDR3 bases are TGCAGCGTTGGACAGAACACAGATACGCAGTATTTT.

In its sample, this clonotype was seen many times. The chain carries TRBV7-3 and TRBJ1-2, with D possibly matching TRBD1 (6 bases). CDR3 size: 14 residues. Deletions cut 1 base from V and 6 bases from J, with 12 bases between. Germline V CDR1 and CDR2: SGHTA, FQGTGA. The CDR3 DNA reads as TGTGCCAGCAGCTTAAACAGGGACGGTGATGGCTACACCTTC. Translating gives CASSLNRDGDGYTF.

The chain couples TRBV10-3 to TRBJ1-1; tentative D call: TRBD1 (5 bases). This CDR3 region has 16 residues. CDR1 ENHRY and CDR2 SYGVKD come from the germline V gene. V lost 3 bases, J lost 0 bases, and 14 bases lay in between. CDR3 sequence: CAISDPGGALNTEAFF. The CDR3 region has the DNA TGTGCCATCAGTGACCCAGGTGGGGCTTTGAACACTGAAGCTTTCTTT.

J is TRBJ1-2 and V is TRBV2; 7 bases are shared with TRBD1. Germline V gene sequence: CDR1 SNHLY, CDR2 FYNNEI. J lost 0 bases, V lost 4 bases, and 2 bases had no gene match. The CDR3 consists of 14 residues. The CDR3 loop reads CASSADRANYGYTF. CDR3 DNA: TGTGCCAGCAGTGCCGACAGGGCTAACTATGGCTACACCTTC.

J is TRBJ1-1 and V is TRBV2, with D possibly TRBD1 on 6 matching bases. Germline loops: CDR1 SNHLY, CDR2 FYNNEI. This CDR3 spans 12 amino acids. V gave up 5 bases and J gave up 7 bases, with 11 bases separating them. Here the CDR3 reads CASSPQGIEAFF. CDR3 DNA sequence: TGTGCCAGCAGTCCCCAGGGGATTGAAGCTTTCTTT.

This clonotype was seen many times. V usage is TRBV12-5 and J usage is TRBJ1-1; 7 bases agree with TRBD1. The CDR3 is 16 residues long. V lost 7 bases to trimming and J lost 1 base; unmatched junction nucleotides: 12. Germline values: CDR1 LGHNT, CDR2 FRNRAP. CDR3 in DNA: TGTGCTAGTGCTCAAATGACAGGGAAGGGGAACACTGAAGCTTTCTTT. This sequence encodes CASAQMTGKGNTEAFF.

The CDR3 reads CASSLVLSNEQFF. In DNA, the CDR3 is TGTGCCAGCAGCTTAGTTCTCTCGAATGAGCAGTTCTTC. The chain uses TRBV7-6 and TRBJ2-1, with D unresolved. Germline CDR1 and CDR2: SGHVS and FNYEAQ. CDR3 size: 13 residues. Trimming left V 1 base short and J 7 bases short, with 8 bases between.